What follows are 22 T cell receptor beta chains derived from one specimen sequenced in a study of blood T cell repertoires in COVID-19 (dated by TCRdb to the early 2020s). Receptor libraries were prepared by the immunoSEQ multiplex PCR assay. TCRdb re-hosts the immuneACCESS table, in-frame sequences only. Its copies lack some clones; in the studies checked, an unresolved V gene accounts for under half of them, and the cause for the rest is not known. The sample profile shows over 100,000 clones; about 79% of them were found once. Of the sample, 6.5% to 10% falls within the top ten clones. Sequenced material: peripheral blood. The receptors come from an elderly woman with active or convalescent COVID-19.

There are a few counts of this clone. The chain links TRBV7-9 to TRBJ2-7; 9 bases match TRBD2. The ends lost 3 bases at V and 6 bases at J; junction bases unmatched: 9. CDR3 length equals 15 residues. The germline CDR1 and CDR2 sequences are SEHNR and FQNEAQ (reference sequence). CDR3 bases: TGTGCCAGCAGCTTCTGGACTAGCGACGCGAGCGAGCAGTACTTC. This sequence encodes CASSFWTSDASEQYF.

The J gene is TRBJ2-5, the V gene TRBV6-4; tentative D call: TRBD2 (6 bases). There are 13 residues in the CDR3. The V gene lost 6 bases and the J gene lost 1 base, with 9 bases spanning the gap. The germline gives CDR1 MRHNA, CDR2 SNTAGT. CDR3 nucleotides: TGTGCCAGCAGCCGGGGACTCCAAGAGACCCAGTACTTC. The encoded protein is CASSRGLQETQYF.

This chain connects TRBV12-3 or TRBV12-4 to TRBJ2-7; 9 nucleotides line up with TRBD1. Trimming cost V 6 bases and J 6 bases; bases outside gene matches: 6. This CDR3 comprises 13 residues. For the CDR3, the DNA is TGTGCCAGCAGGTTACAGGGGGCGGGCGAGCAGTACTTC. Its translation is CASRLQGAGEQYF.

This chain links TRBV6-5 with TRBJ2-2; TRBD2 might be the D (5 bases). Germline lookup yields CDR1 MNHEY and CDR2 SVGAGI. Trimming left V 7 bases short and J 0 bases short, with 12 bases between. There are 15 residues in the CDR3. CDR3 in DNA: TGTGCCAGCACCTACCTGGGAGCGAACACCGGGGAGCTGTTTTTT. Residues: CASTYLGANTGELFF.

The chain employs TRBV7-9 and TRBJ2-1; TRBD2 is a possible D gene (6 bases). This CDR3 comprises 15 residues. The germline V and J ends were trimmed by 3 bases and 7 bases, with 16 bases remaining between them. Germline V gives CDR1 SEHNR, CDR2 FQNEAQ (reference sequence). CDR3 region: CASSFGGGFKNEQFF. CDR3 DNA sequence: TGTGCCAGCAGCTTCGGGGGTGGGTTTAAGAATGAGCAGTTCTTC.

This sequence joins TRBV5-6 and TRBJ1-1; D gene unclear. Trimming removed 0 bases from V and 4 bases from J, with 7 bases in between. The CDR3 is 13 residues long. Germline-derived CDR1 and CDR2 are SGHDT and YYEEEE. This chain's CDR3 is CASSLVSGTEAFF. CDR3 DNA: TGTGCCAGCAGCTTGGTTTCGGGCACTGAAGCTTTCTTT.

The V gene is TRBV9, the J gene TRBJ2-3; D is unclear. V was clipped by 4 bases and J by 0 bases, with 9 bases between them. The CDR3 is 14 residues long. Germline V gene lookup returns CDR1 SGDLS and CDR2 YYNGEE. The chain's CDR3 is CASSSSGSTDTQYF. Here the CDR3 DNA reads TGTGCCAGCAGCTCCTCCGGGAGCACAGATACGCAGTATTTT.

V usage is TRBV7-2 and J usage is TRBJ2-2, with 9 bases matching TRBD1. Losses at the gene ends were 5 bases for V and 6 bases for J; bases not matched to a gene: 4. The length of the CDR3 is 14 residues. Germline V gives CDR1 SGHTA, CDR2 FQGNSA. The CDR3 sequence: CASSPQGAPGELFF. CDR3 nucleotides: TGTGCCAGCAGCCCACAGGGGGCGCCCGGGGAGCTGTTTTTT.

The chain uses TRBV5-6 and TRBJ1-1, with D possibly being TRBD1 (5 bases). CDR3 length: 15 residues. Germline CDR1 reads SGHDT; CDR2 reads YYEEEE. Trimming left V 0 bases short and J 5 bases short, with 14 bases between. The CDR3 DNA reads TGTGCCAGCAGCTTGGTCGGCGGGGCCTCGACTGAAGCTTTCTTT. It translates to CASSLVGGASTEAFF.

This rearrangement joins TRBV2 to TRBJ2-1; the match to TRBD2 covers 8 bases. The CDR3 spans 16 residues. Germline CDR1 SNHLY, CDR2 FYNNEI. Trimming cost V 0 bases and J 4 bases; bases outside gene matches: 5. The DNA for the CDR3 is TGTGCCAGCAGTGAAGCACTTAGCGGGGTATACAATGAGCAGTTCTTC. It encodes CASSEALSGVYNEQFF.

The table lists this clone with a count of one. This rearrangement joins TRBV11-2 to TRBJ2-5; 11 nucleotides match TRBD1. The V segment lost 4 bases and the J segment 0 bases; nucleotides outside the gene matches: 4. The CDR3 covers 16 residues. Germline-derived CDR1 and CDR2 are SGHAT and FQNNGV. The CDR3 nucleotides read TGTGCCAGCAGCTCCAGGGACAGGGGGTACCAAGAGACCCAGTACTTC. Its protein is CASSSRDRGYQETQYF.

This clone has a single count. This rearrangement joins TRBV5-1 to TRBJ2-5; 7 nucleotides line up with TRBD1. Germline CDR1 and CDR2: SGHRS and YFSETQ. The junction had 8 bases not matched to a gene; V was cut back by 4 bases and J by 5 bases. There are 14 residues in the CDR3. The CDR3 sequence is CASSPGQRRETQYF. CDR3 DNA sequence: TGCGCCAGCAGCCCGGGACAGAGAAGGGAGACCCAGTACTTC.

The chain carries TRBV10-3 and TRBJ2-3, with TRBD2 matching 7 bases. The CDR3 length is 16 residues. Germline V CDR1 and CDR2: ENHRY, SYGVKD. V trimming: 7 bases; J trimming: 3 bases; junction bases outside the gene matches: 13. CDR3 bases: TGTGCCATCACCCGAGGTCAGCGGGATGTAACAGATACGCAGTATTTT. Translated: CAITRGQRDVTDTQYF.

The J gene is TRBJ1-4, the V gene TRBV6-5; D unclear. This CDR3 is 14 amino acids long. CDR1 is MNHEY, CDR2 SVGAGI, per germline. Trimming pared 2 bases from V and 8 bases from J, leaving 12 bases between. CDR3 amino acids: CASSYVGVGEKLFF. In DNA form, the CDR3 reads TGTGCCAGCAGTTACGTCGGGGTAGGGGAAAAACTGTTTTTT.

The V call is TRBV19, the J call TRBJ1-3; D gene uncertain. Germline CDR1 LNHDA, CDR2 SQIVND (reference sequence). The CDR3 is made up of 14 amino acids. V gave up 6 bases and J gave up 0 bases, with 9 bases separating them. The CDR3 region is CASRTQSSGNTIYF. CDR3 coding DNA: TGTGCCAGTAGAACACAGAGCTCTGGAAACACCATATATTTT.

This chain joins TRBV19 and TRBJ2-5; 9 bases are shared with TRBD1. V lost 5 bases, J lost 3 bases, and 4 bases stayed unmatched. This CDR3 spans 14 amino acids. The germline CDR1 and CDR2 sequences are LNHDA and SQIVND (reference sequence). The CDR3: CASSAGQGEETQYF. The CDR3 coding sequence is TGTGCCAGTAGTGCGGGACAGGGTGAAGAGACCCAGTACTTC.

This rearrangement joins TRBV18 to TRBJ2-7; 11 bases line up with TRBD1. V was pared by 6 bases and J by 4 bases, with 5 bases of the junction left unmatched. Looked up from germline, CDR1 is KGHSH and CDR2 is LQKENI. CDR3 size: 14 residues. For the CDR3, the DNA is TGTGCCAGCTCCGGGACAGGGGGTGTGTACGAGCAGTACTTC. Its protein is CASSGTGGVYEQYF.

This sequence joins TRBV11-2 and TRBJ2-5; the match to TRBD2 covers 11 bases. The germline CDR1 and CDR2 sequences are SGHAT and FQNNGV. With 5 bases clipped from V and 5 bases from J, the junction kept 13 bases outside the gene matches. The CDR3 consists of 17 residues. The CDR3 spells CASSPGASGRPGETQYF. In DNA, the CDR3 is TGTGCCAGCAGCCCGGGGGCTAGCGGGAGGCCGGGGGAGACCCAGTACTTC.

This clone was seen a few times. The rearrangement uses TRBV7-9 and TRBJ2-3, with D possibly TRBD2 on 6 matching bases. CDR1 and CDR2 from the germline V gene are SEHNR and FQNEAQ (reference sequence). The V end was cut by 6 bases, the J end by 2 bases, with 15 bases between. CDR3 length equals 15 residues. The CDR3 reads CASRRPGLFTDTQYF. CDR3 bases: TGTGCCAGCAGGCGGCCCGGACTATTCACAGATACGCAGTATTTT. The complete variable domain, with remaining parts taken from reference TRBV7-9 and TRBJ2-3, reads DTGVSQNPRHKITKRGQNVTFRCDPISEHNRLYWYRQTLGQGPEFLTYFQNEAQLEKSRLLSDRFSAERPKGSFSTLEIQRTEQGDSAMYLCASRRPGLFTDTQYFGPGTRLTVL.

The chain is built from TRBV11-2 and TRBJ2-1; weak D call: TRBD2 (7 bases). From germline, CDR1 is SGHAT and CDR2 FQNNGV. Trimming removed 4 bases from V and 4 bases from J, with 14 bases in between. The CDR3 totals 15 residues. This chain's CDR3 is CASSSRGRGYNEQFF. Written as DNA, the CDR3 is TGTGCCAGCAGCTCTAGGGGGAGGGGATACAATGAGCAGTTCTTC.

This clone came up once. The genes are TRBV19 and TRBJ1-2; 8 positions match TRBD1. Trimming took 6 bases from V and 8 from J; bases not matched to a gene: 11. The CDR3 runs 14 residues. CDR1 is LNHDA, CDR2 SQIVND, per germline (reference sequence). The DNA of the CDR3 is TGTGCCAGTAGCACGGGAAGACAGGGGTACGGCTACACCTTC. Amino acids: CASSTGRQGYGYTF.

This clone was counted only a few times. The chain uses TRBV7-9 and TRBJ1-1; 7 bases line up with TRBD1. J gave up 8 bases and V 5 bases, and 11 bases lay outside the gene matches. The CDR3 consists of 14 residues. The germline gives CDR1 SEHNR, CDR2 FQNEAQ (reference sequence). CDR3: CASSHYGTAREAFF. In DNA form, the CDR3 reads TGTGCCAGCAGCCATTACGGGACAGCTCGAGAAGCTTTCTTT.